A single sample is the source of the 2 T cell receptor beta chains below, sequenced in a study of blood T cells in healthy people across ages. Primed by a sample-barcoded 5' primer and a J-beta primer mix, a second PCR proceeded for about 7 to 11 cycles. TCRdb reprocessed the 5' RACE reads with MiXCR, giving one entry per CDR3 protein. The sample holds hundreds of thousands of distinct CDR3 sequences, more than 20% seen once. The sample taken for sequencing was blood. The receptors originated from a man in his 70s in good health.

This clonotype was found a few times. This chain links TRBV3-1 with TRBJ2-7; 10 bases align to TRBD2. Germline CDR1 LGHDT, CDR2 YNNKEL (reference sequence). Trimming cost V 2 bases and J 1 base; bases outside gene matches: 5. There are 16 residues in the CDR3. CDR3 coding DNA: TGTGCCAGCAGCCAACAAATAGCGGGAGGTTCCTACGAGCAGTACTTC. Translating it yields CASSQQIAGGSYEQYF.

This clonotype has more than one count but fewer than ten. The V call is TRBV20-1, the J call TRBJ2-1, with D unclear. With 5 bases removed from V and 0 bases from J, the gap between germline ends came to 17 bases. The CDR3 spans 16 residues. Germline V gene lookup returns CDR1 DFQATT and CDR2 SNEGSKA (reference sequence). CDR3 in amino acids: CSAADPMEDSYNEQFF. CDR3 DNA sequence: TGCAGTGCTGCCGACCCCATGGAAGACTCCTACAATGAGCAGTTCTTC.